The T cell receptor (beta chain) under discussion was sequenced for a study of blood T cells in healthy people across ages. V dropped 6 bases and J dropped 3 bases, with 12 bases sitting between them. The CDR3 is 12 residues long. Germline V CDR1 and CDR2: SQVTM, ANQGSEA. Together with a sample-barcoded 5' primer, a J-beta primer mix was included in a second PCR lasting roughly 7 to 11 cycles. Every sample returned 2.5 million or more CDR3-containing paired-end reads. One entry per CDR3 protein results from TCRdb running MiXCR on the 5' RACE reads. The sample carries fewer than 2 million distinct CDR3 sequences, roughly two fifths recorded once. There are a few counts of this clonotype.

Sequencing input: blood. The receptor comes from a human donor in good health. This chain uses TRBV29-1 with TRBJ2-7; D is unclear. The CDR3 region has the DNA TGCAGCGTCAAGGGTACAAACTACGAGCAGTACTTC. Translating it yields CSVKGTNYEQYF.